Below, one T cell receptor beta chain is given with its context. The sample comes from a study of blood T cell repertoires in COVID-19. Study as a whole: The United States, Italy and Spain were the sources of the acute and convalescent COVID-19 samples.

The CDR3 has 17 residues. The germline gives CDR1 LNHDA, CDR2 SQIVND (reference sequence). Trimming took 7 bases from V and 1 from J; bases not matched to a gene: 13. Profiled with immunoSEQ multiplex PCR; TCRdb holds only in-frame clones, not every one. The top ten clones hold around 2.1% of a sample with approximately 120,000 clones, around 90% of them seen once. This receptor was obtained from a man aged 45-65 years with COVID-19, enrolled during active disease. This chain links TRBV19 with TRBJ1-1, with 9 bases matching TRBD1. The sample was peripheral blood. The CDR3 DNA reads as TGTGCCAGTACGACTACACAGGGGGCGGGTTGGAACACTGAAGCTTTCTTT. This codes for CASTTTQGAGWNTEAFF.